Listed below are T cell receptor beta chains from one sample, sequenced in a study of blood T cell repertoires in COVID-19. Data came from immunoSEQ multiplex PCR; TCRdb stores just in-frame clones and leaves some out. The table has about 74,000 clones, roughly 79% seen once; the top ten hold 20% to 25%. Input material: peripheral blood. The receptor source for this set is a man between 70 and 80 years old with acute or convalescent COVID-19. Each CDR3 is given with its conserved first and last residue. A D gene is named only where the DNA matches it firmly. Clone size is given for some rows only: seen once, a few or many times, or a class if the clone is expanded.

TRBV5-1,.,TRBJ2-3,.,TGCGCCAGCAGCTCCCGACAGGACCGATCGCAGTATTTT,CASSSRQDRSQYF
TRBV28,.,TRBJ1-5,.,TGTGCCAGCCTCCGGGGGGGGGAAGGTCAGCCCCAGCATTTT,CASLRGGEGQPQHF
TRBV3-1/TRBV3-2,.,TRBJ2-1,TRBD2,TGTGCCAGCAGCCAAGCCGGGACTAGCGGGAGCTCCTACAATGAGCAGTTCTTC,CASSQAGTSGSSYNEQFF
TRBV18,many,TRBJ1-2,TRBD1,TGTGCCAGCTCAACACTAACAGGGGGCGATGGCTACACCTTC,CASSTLTGGDGYTF
TRBV9,.,TRBJ1-1,.,TGTGCCAGCAGCGAGACCGGACAGCTGAACACTGAAGCTTTCTTT,CASSETGQLNTEAFF
TRBV28,few,TRBJ2-7,TRBD2,TGTGCCAGCAGTTTCGCGGGGAGCAGCGGGAGGCCGGGGTCCTACGAGCAGTACTTC,CASSFAGSSGRPGSYEQYF
TRBV2,few,TRBJ2-2,.,TGTGCCAGCAGTGACGCCTTACAGAACACCGGGGAGCTGTTTTTT,CASSDALQNTGELFF
TRBV6-5,.,TRBJ1-5,TRBD1,TGTGCCAGCAGGACCCAGGGGGCAGGTAATCAGCCCCAGCATTTT,CASRTQGAGNQPQHF
TRBV6-2/TRBV6-3,.,TRBJ2-3,TRBD2,TGTGCCAGCAGTTACTCGACTAGCGGGAATCCCACAGATACGCAGTATTTT,CASSYSTSGNPTDTQYF
TRBV19,.,TRBJ2-7,TRBD2,TGTGCCAGTAGTATAATACTAGCGGGAGGCCCCTACGAGCAGTACTTC,CASSIILAGGPYEQYF
TRBV15,few,TRBJ2-7,TRBD2,TGTGCCACCAGCAGAGTCGGATTAGCGGGTGAGCGCGAGCAGTACTTC,CATSRVGLAGEREQYF
TRBV2,.,TRBJ2-7,.,TGTGCCAGCAATCCCGAGAGGGCCAGGAACGAGCAGTACTTC,CASNPERARNEQYF
TRBV7-8,few,TRBJ2-1,.,TGTGCCAGCAGCTTAATTACAGCCTACAATGAGCAGTTCTTC,CASSLITAYNEQFF
TRBV9,.,TRBJ1-6,TRBD1,TGTGCCAGCAGCGTAGACGGGACAGATAATTCACCCCTCCACTTT,CASSVDGTDNSPLHF
TRBV19,once,TRBJ1-5,.,TGTGCCAGTGCACGGAGGCTCAATCAGCCCCAGCATTTT,CASARRLNQPQHF
TRBV5-1,.,TRBJ2-1,TRBD2,TGCGCCAGCAGCTCACTAGCGGGTTCCTACAATGAGCAGTTCTTC,CASSSLAGSYNEQFF
TRBV3-1/TRBV3-2,.,TRBJ1-2,TRBD1,TGTGCCAGCAGCGGGGACAGGGCCTTCGGGGGCTACACCTTC,CASSGDRAFGGYTF
TRBV3-1/TRBV3-2,.,TRBJ1-1,.,TGTGCCAGCAGCCAAGCGTATAACACTGAAGCTTTCTTT,CASSQAYNTEAFF
TRBV2,few,TRBJ1-1,.,TGTGCCACCCGTATGAACACTGAAGCTTTCTTT,CATRMNTEAFF
TRBV19,.,TRBJ1-5,.,TGTGCCAGTAGTCCTCCCGGGTCGCCTAAAGGCAATCAGCCCCAGCATTTT,CASSPPGSPKGNQPQHF
TRBV7-8,.,TRBJ1-5,.,TGTGCCAGCAGCTTAGCGAGGGCGAACAATCAGCCCCAGCATTTT,CASSLARANNQPQHF
TRBV3-1/TRBV3-2,.,TRBJ2-1,TRBD2,TGTGCCAGCAGCCTAACTAGCGGGAGGACGAGCAATGAGCAGTTCTTC,CASSLTSGRTSNEQFF
TRBV29-1,.,TRBJ1-1,TRBD1,TGCAGCGTTGAAGTTGGGTGGGACAGGGACACTGAAGCTTTCTTT,CSVEVGWDRDTEAFF
TRBV5-1,few,TRBJ2-7,TRBD1,TGCGCCAGCAGCTTCTGGACAGGGAGCTCCTACGAGCAGTACTTC,CASSFWTGSSYEQYF
TRBV5-1,.,TRBJ1-1,.,TGCGCCAGCAGCTTGGAACAGGGGAACACTGAAGCTTTCTTT,CASSLEQGNTEAFF
TRBV7-9,.,TRBJ2-1,TRBD2,TGTGCCAGCAGCCCCCATCCAGGACTAGCTATTCTTGAGCAGTTCTTC,CASSPHPGLAILEQFF
TRBV12-3/TRBV12-4,.,TRBJ2-7,TRBD1,TGTGCCAGCAGTACGACAGGGGGTGAGCAGTACTTC,CASSTTGGEQYF
TRBV7-2,once,TRBJ2-3,.,TGTGCCACCCAGCTTAGAACTACCACAGATACGCAGTATTTT,CATQLRTTTDTQYF
TRBV7-8,.,TRBJ2-3,TRBD2,TGTGCCAGCAGCTCCCCACTAGCGGTGAGGGATACGCAGTATTTT,CASSSPLAVRDTQYF
TRBV4-3,.,TRBJ1-1,TRBD1,TGCGCCAGCAGCCAAGATGGCCCCCGGACAGGGGTCGAAGCTTTCTTT,CASSQDGPRTGVEAFF
TRBV19,.,TRBJ2-7,.,TGTGCCAGTAGTACGCAGGTCTCCTACGAGCAGTACTTC,CASSTQVSYEQYF
TRBV7-9,.,TRBJ1-1,.,TGTGCCAGCAGCTTAAACCGCGACACTGAAGCTTTCTTT,CASSLNRDTEAFF
TRBV4-1,once,TRBJ2-7,.,TGCGCCAGCAGCCGAGCGGCAGGGGTCTTGAACGAGCAGTACTTC,CASSRAAGVLNEQYF
TRBV27,.,TRBJ2-3,TRBD1,TGTGCCAGCAGGGGATGGGGACAGAACACAGATACGCAGTATTTT,CASRGWGQNTDTQYF
TRBV27,.,TRBJ1-5,.,TGTGCCAGCAGCGGGCAGGGAGGTCAGCCCCAGCATTTT,CASSGQGGQPQHF
TRBV9,.,TRBJ2-1,TRBD2,TGTGCCAGCAGCGTAGCGGCTAGCGGGTACAATGAGCAGTTCTTC,CASSVAASGYNEQFF
TRBV5-1,.,TRBJ2-1,.,TGCGCCAGCAGTTTCCAGGACAATGAGCAGTTCTTC,CASSFQDNEQFF
TRBV6-2/TRBV6-3,once,TRBJ1-6,.,TGTGCCAGCACCCCCACCTGGGGGCAGGGGCCAACCCGAGGATCACCCCTCCACTTT,CASTPTWGQGPTRGSPLHF
TRBV9,.,TRBJ2-1,TRBD1,TGTGCCAGCAGCTTTTCGACAGGGGACAATGAGCAGTTCTTC,CASSFSTGDNEQFF
TRBV18,once,TRBJ2-5,TRBD2,TGTGCCAGCTCACCACCGGGAGGGCCCCAAGAGACCCAGTACTTC,CASSPPGGPQETQYF
TRBV7-3,few,TRBJ2-3,.,TGTGCCAGCAGCTTAACCCCCGACACCACAGATACGCAGTATTTT,CASSLTPDTTDTQYF
TRBV9,.,TRBJ2-1,TRBD2,TGTGCCAGCAGCGGACTCGGAGCGGGAGCCCTCAATGAGCAGTTCTTC,CASSGLGAGALNEQFF
TRBV4-3,.,TRBJ2-7,TRBD2,TGCGCCAGCAGCCAAGACGGGACAGCCGGGACTAGCGGGGCCTACGAGCAGTACTTC,CASSQDGTAGTSGAYEQYF